This TCR beta chain was sequenced for a study of blood T cell repertoires in COVID-19. V was cut by 2 bases and J by 9 bases, with 14 bases left in between. Germline assignment: CDR1 SGHTA and CDR2 FQGNSA. The CDR3 runs 14 residues. This study enrolled people aged roughly 18 to 90 from about 24 US geographic areas. Which cohort a participant joined came from the clinical history participants gave. Original handling: It was from reference gene primer amplification that nucleated cell counts were estimated. Measured with immunoSEQ multiplex PCR; TCRdb has only the in-frame clones, and not every one. V, J and clone size are taken as reported in that table, and D and trimming were inferred from the DNA itself. The sample records about 280,000 clones, 85% being singletons.

This sequence was found in a woman in her forties or fifties who had recovered from COVID-19. The V call is TRBV7-2, the J call TRBJ2-1; the D gene is possibly TRBD2 (6 bases). The sequencing sample was made of PBMCs or T cells enriched from blood (not recorded which). DNA of the CDR3: TGTGCCAGCAGCTTACGCGGGAATGGCCTTGAGCAGTTCTTC. This encodes CASSLRGNGLEQFF.